These T cell receptor beta chains were read from a single sample in a study of blood T cells in healthy people across ages. TCRdb processed the 5' RACE reads anew with MiXCR; each CDR3 protein has one entry. In the table there are 600,000 or so distinct CDR3 sequences, around 21% of which are singletons. The sample was blood. Receptors originate from an older man in good health. Both conserved end residues are part of each CDR3. D genes are given only for firm matches. Only some rows state a clone size, as once, few, many or a class for expanded clones.

v_gene	d_gene	abundance	j_gene	CDR3nt	CDR3aa
TRBV10-3	TRBD2	.	TRBJ2-7	TGTGCCGTCAGTGAGCCAAGCGGGAGTTTAAAGCAGTACTTC	CAVSEPSGSLKQYF
TRBV12-3/TRBV12-4	.	many	TRBJ2-5	TGCGCCAGCAGCCAAGGACAGCAAGAGACCCAGTACTTC	CASSQGQQETQYF
TRBV12-3/TRBV12-4	.	.	TRBJ2-3	TGTGCCAGCACTGACCAGGCGGTCACAGATACGCAGTATTTT	CASTDQAVTDTQYF
TRBV6-1	.	few	TRBJ1-2	TGTGCCAGCATCTGGGGCCTGCGGCAGGGTGGGTATGGCTACACCTTC	CASIWGLRQGGYGYTF
TRBV4-1	.	many	TRBJ2-1	TGCGCCAGCAGCCAAGATCCTGACCGTCCACAGTTCTTC	CASSQDPDRPQFF
TRBV20-1	TRBD1	.	TRBJ2-5	TGCAGTGCTAGAAGGACAGGGACTGGGGAGACCCAGTACTTC	CSARRTGTGETQYF
TRBV9	TRBD2	many	TRBJ2-1	TGTGCCAGCAGCGTAGCCGGACTAGCGACGCCAAACAATGAGCAGTTCTTC	CASSVAGLATPNNEQFF
TRBV13	TRBD2	.	TRBJ2-7	TGTGCCAGCAGCCTCCGGACTAGCGGGATTTACGAGCAGTACTTC	CASSLRTSGIYEQYF
TRBV7-8	.	few	TRBJ2-5	TGTGCCAGCAGCATACCATCAACTGTCCAAGAGACCCAGTACTTC	CASSIPSTVQETQYF
TRBV20-1	.	few	TRBJ2-7	TGCAGTGCTCCTACAGGTTTCGAGCAGTACTTC	CSAPTGFEQYF
TRBV7-9	.	few	TRBJ2-3	TGTGCCAGCAGGCGGGACACAGATACGCAGTATTTT	CASRRDTDTQYF
TRBV18	.	many	TRBJ2-3	TGTGCCAGCTCACTCGGCGTGTCTAGCACAGATACGCAGTATTTT	CASSLGVSSTDTQYF
TRBV5-1	.	once	TRBJ1-1	TGCGCCAGCAGCTCAGACACGGGTTTTACTTTCTTT	CASSSDTGFTFF
TRBV7-9	.	.	TRBJ1-5	TGTGCCAGCAGCTTAGGTGGGGAGGGCAATCAGCCCCAGCATTTT	CASSLGGEGNQPQHF
TRBV19	.	few	TRBJ2-1	TGTGCCAGTAGAGGGTCGAACAGGGAAGCCGGGTACCCCTACAATGAGCAGTTCTTC	CASRGSNREAGYPYNEQFF
TRBV5-1	TRBD2	.	TRBJ2-1	TGCGCCAGCAGCCCTGCTGGACACCCCGGTCCCCGTAGGACTAGCGGATACAATGAGCAGTTCTTC	CASSPAGHPGPRRTSGYNEQFF
TRBV12-3/TRBV12-4	TRBD2	.	TRBJ2-7	TGTGCCAGCAGTTTAAGTGACGGGAGGACCTACGAGCAGTACTTC	CASSLSDGRTYEQYF
TRBV4-1	.	many	TRBJ2-5	TGCGCCAGCAGCCAACTTAGGGAGATCGAGACCCAGTACTTC	CASSQLREIETQYF
TRBV5-1	.	few	TRBJ2-2	TGCGCCAGCAGCTTGGCAGGACTATCGAACACCGGGGAGCTGTTTTTT	CASSLAGLSNTGELFF
TRBV28	.	few	TRBJ2-7	TGTGCCAGCAGTTTATTCGGCCAGCCCTCCTACGGGCAGTACTTC	CASSLFGQPSYGQYF
TRBV27	.	many	TRBJ1-2	TGTGCCAGCAGCCCATGGGGAGGGGTTGCTGGCTACACCTTC	CASSPWGGVAGYTF
TRBV12-5	TRBD2	many	TRBJ2-7	TGTGCTAGTCAATATATGGGACTAGCGGGAGACGAGCAGTACTTC	CASQYMGLAGDEQYF
TRBV20-1	.	few	TRBJ2-1	TGCAGTGCCAACGACTTGAATGAGCAGTTCTTC	CSANDLNEQFF
TRBV15	TRBD2	.	TRBJ2-7	TGTGCCACCAGCAAAGCGAGGGGGACTAGCGTCTACGAGCAGTACTTC	CATSKARGTSVYEQYF
TRBV5-1	.	.	TRBJ2-2	TGCGCCAGCAGCAAGCAGGGGACGAACACCGGGGAGCTGTTTTTT	CASSKQGTNTGELFF
TRBV2	TRBD2	few	TRBJ2-1	TGTGCCAGCAGTGAAGCGACTAGCGGGAAAGAGGAAGGCTTTCACAATGAGCAGTTCTTC	CASSEATSGKEEGFHNEQFF
TRBV3-1	TRBD2	few	TRBJ2-1	TGTGCCAGCAGCGTGACTAGCGGGAGTGGAAATGAGCAGTTCTTC	CASSVTSGSGNEQFF